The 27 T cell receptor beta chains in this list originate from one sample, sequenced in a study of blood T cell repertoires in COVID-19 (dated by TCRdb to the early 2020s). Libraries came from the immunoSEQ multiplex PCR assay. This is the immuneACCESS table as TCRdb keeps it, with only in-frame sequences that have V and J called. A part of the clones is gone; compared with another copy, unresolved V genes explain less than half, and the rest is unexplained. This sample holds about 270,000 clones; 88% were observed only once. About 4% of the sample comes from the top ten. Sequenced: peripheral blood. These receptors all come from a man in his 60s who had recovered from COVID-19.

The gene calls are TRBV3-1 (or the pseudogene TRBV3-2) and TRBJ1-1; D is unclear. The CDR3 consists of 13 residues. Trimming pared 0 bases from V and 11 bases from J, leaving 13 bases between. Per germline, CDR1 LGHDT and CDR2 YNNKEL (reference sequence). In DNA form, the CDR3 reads TGTGCCAGCAGCCAAGATCGAGGCCGTATGGCTTTCTTT. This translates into CASSQDRGRMAFF.

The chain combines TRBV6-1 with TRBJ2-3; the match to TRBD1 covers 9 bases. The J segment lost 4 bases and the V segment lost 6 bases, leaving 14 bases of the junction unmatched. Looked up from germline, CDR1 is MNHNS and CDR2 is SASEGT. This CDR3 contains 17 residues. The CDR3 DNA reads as TGTGCCAGCAGAGAACGGGGCGACAGGGGGAACGCAGATACGCAGTATTTT. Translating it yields CASRERGDRGNADTQYF.

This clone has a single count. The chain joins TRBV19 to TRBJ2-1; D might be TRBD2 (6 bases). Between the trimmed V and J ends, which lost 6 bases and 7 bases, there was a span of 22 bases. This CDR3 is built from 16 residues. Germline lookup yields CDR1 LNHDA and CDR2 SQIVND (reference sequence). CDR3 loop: CASSPRLGLGGNEQFF. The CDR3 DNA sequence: TGTGCCAGTAGCCCTCGTCTAGGCCTTGGGGGGAATGAGCAGTTCTTC.

The CDR3 DNA reads TGTGCCAGCAGCCCTGAACAGGGGGCATGGGAGACCCAGTACTTC. As protein: CASSPEQGAWETQYF. The chain carries TRBV7-7 and TRBJ2-5, with 9 bases that match TRBD1. The CDR3 covers 15 residues. Germline V gene data show CDR1 as SSHAT and CDR2 as FNYEAQ (reference sequence). V shed 5 bases, J shed 5 bases, and the junction held 9 bases outside the gene matches.

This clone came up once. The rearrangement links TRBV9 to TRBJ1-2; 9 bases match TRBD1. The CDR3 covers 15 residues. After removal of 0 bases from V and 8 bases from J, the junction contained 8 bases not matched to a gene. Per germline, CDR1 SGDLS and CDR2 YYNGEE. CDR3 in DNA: TGTGCCAGCAGCGTAGATGGGACAGGGATCGAAGGCTACACCTTC. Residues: CASSVDGTGIEGYTF.

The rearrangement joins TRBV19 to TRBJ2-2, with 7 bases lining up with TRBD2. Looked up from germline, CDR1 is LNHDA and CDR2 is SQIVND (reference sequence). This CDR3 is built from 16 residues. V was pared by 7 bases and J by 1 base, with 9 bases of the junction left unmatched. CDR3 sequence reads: CASKVGGGKNTGELFF. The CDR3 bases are TGTGCCAGTAAAGTGGGCGGGGGTAAGAACACCGGGGAGCTGTTTTTT.

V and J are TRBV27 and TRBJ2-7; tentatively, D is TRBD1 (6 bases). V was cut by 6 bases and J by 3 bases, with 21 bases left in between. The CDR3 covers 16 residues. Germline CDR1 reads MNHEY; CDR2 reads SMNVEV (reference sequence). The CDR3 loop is CASSPKGTRTDYEQYF. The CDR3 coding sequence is TGTGCCAGCAGCCCGAAGGGGACAAGGACAGACTACGAGCAGTACTTC.

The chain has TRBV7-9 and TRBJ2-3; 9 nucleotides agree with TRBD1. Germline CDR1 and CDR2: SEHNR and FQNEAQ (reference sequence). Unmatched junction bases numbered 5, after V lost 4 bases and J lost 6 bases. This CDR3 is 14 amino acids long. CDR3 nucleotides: TGTGCCAGCAGCTACGGGACAGGGAGGGATACGCAGTATTTT. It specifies CASSYGTGRDTQYF.

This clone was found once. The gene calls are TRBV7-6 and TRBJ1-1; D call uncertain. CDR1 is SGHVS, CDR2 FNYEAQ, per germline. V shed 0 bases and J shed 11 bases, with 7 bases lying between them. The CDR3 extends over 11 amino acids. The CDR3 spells CASSLASGAFF. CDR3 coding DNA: TGTGCCAGCAGCTTAGCGAGCGGGGCTTTCTTT.

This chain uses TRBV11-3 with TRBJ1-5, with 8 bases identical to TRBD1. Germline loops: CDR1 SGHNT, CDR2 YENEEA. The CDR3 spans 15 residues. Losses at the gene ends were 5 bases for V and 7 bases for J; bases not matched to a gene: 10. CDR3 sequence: CASSLVGQGRQPQHF. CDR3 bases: TGTGCCAGCAGCCTCGTCGGACAGGGTAGGCAGCCCCAGCATTTT.

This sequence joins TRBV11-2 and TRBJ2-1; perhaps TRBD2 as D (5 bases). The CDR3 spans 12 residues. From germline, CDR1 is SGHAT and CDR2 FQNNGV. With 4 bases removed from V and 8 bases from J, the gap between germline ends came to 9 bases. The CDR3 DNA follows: TGTGCCAGCAGCTCATCGGGGTATGAGCAGTTCTTC. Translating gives CASSSSGYEQFF. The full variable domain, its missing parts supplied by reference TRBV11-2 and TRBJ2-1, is EAGVAQSPRYKIIEKRQSVAFWCNPISGHATLYWYQQILGQGPKLLIQFQNNGVVDDSQLPKDRFSAERLKGVDSTLKIQPAKLEDSAVYLCASSSSGYEQFFGPGTRLTVL.

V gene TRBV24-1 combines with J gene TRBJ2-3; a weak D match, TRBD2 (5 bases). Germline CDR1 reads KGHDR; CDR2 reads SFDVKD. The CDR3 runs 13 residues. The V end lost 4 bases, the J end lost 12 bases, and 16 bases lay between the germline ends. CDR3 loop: CATSEGAREHQYF. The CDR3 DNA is TGTGCCACCAGTGAGGGAGCTAGAGAGCATCAGTATTTT.

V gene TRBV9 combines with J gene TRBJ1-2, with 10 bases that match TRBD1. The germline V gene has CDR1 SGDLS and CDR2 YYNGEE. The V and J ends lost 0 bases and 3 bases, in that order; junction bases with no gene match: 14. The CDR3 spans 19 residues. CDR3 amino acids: CASSVAPGTGDESDYGYTF. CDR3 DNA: TGTGCCAGCAGCGTAGCGCCCGGGACAGGGGATGAAAGTGACTATGGCTACACCTTC.

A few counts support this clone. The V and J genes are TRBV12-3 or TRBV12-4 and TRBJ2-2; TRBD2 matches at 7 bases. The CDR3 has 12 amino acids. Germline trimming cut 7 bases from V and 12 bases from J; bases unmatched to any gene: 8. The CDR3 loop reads CASILGGSKLFF. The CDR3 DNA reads TGTGCCAGCATCTTGGGAGGGAGTAAGCTGTTTTTT.

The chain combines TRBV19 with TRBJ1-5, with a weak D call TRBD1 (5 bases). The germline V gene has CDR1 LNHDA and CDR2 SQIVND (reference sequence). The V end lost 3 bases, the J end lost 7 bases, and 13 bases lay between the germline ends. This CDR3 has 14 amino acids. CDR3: CASSISPAGQPQHF. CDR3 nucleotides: TGTGCCAGTAGTATCTCCCCTGCAGGGCAGCCCCAGCATTTT.

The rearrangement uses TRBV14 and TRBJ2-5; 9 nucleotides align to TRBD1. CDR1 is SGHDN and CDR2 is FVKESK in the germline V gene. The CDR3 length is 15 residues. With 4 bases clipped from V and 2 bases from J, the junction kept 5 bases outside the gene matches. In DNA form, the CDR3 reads TGTGCCAGCAGCCTTCGGACAGGGGCACAAGAGACCCAGTACTTC. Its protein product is CASSLRTGAQETQYF.

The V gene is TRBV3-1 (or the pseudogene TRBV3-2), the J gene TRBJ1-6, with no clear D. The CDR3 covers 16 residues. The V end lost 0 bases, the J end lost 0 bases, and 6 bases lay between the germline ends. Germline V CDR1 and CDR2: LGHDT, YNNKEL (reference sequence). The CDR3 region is CASSQEKSSYNSPLHF. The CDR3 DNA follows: TGTGCCAGCAGCCAAGAAAAGAGCTCCTATAATTCACCCCTCCACTTT.

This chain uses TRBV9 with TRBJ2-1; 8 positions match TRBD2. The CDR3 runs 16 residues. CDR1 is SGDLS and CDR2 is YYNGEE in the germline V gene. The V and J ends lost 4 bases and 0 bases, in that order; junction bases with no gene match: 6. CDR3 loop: CASSIRGGPSYNEQFF. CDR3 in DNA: TGTGCCAGCAGCATTCGGGGGGGACCCTCCTACAATGAGCAGTTCTTC.

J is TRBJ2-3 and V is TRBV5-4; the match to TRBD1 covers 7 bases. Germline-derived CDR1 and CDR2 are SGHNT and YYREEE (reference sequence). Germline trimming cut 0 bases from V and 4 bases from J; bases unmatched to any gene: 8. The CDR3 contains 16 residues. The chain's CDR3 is CASSLVDRVVADTQYF. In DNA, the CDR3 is TGTGCCAGCAGCTTGGTAGACAGGGTGGTCGCAGATACGCAGTATTTT. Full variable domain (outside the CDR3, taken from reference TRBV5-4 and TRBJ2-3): ETGVTQSPTHLIKTRGQQVTLRCSSQSGHNTVSWYQQALGQGPQFIFQYYREEENGRGNFPPRFSGLQFPNYSSELNVNALELDDSALYLCASSLVDRVVADTQYFGPGTRLTVL.

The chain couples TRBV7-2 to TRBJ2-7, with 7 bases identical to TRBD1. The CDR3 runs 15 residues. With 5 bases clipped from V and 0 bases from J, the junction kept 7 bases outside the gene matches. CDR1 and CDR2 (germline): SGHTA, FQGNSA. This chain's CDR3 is CASSEAGGPSYEQYF. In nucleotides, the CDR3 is TGTGCCAGCAGCGAGGCAGGGGGACCCTCCTACGAGCAGTACTTC.

This CDR3 reads CASSNRDRGFYGYTF. The CDR3 DNA sequence: TGTGCCAGCAGCAACCGGGACAGGGGGTTCTATGGCTACACCTTC. This chain connects TRBV5-4 to TRBJ1-2; 11 bases line up with TRBD1. Germline values: CDR1 SGHNT, CDR2 YYREEE (reference sequence). The J segment lost 4 bases and the V segment lost 4 bases, leaving 6 bases of the junction unmatched. This CDR3 comprises 15 residues.

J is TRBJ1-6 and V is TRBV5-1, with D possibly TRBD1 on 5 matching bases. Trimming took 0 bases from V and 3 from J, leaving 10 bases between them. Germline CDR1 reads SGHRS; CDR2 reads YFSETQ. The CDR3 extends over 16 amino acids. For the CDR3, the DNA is TGCGCCAGCAGCTTGGGTTGGGGGGGCTATAATTCACCCCTCCACTTT. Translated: CASSLGWGGYNSPLHF.

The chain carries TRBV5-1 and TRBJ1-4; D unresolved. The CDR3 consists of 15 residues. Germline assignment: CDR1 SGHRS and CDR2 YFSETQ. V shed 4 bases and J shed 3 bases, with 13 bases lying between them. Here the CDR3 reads CASSRSGVSNEKLFF. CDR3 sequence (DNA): TGCGCCAGCAGCCGCTCAGGTGTTTCTAATGAAAAACTGTTTTTT.

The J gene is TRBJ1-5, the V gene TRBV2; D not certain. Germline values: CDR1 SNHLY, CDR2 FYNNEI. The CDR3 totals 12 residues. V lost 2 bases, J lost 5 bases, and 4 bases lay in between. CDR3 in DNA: TGTGCCAGCAGTGAAACTTATCAGCCCCAGCATTTT. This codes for CASSETYQPQHF.

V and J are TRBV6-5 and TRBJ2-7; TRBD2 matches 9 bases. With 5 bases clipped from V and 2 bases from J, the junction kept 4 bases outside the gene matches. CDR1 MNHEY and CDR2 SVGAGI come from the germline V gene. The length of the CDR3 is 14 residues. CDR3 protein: CASSIAGVAYEQYF. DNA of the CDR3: TGTGCCAGCAGTATAGCGGGGGTGGCCTACGAGCAGTACTTC.

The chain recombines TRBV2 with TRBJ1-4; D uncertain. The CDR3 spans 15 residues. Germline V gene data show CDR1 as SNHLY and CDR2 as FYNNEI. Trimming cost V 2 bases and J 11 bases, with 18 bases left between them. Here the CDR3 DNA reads TGTGCCAGCAGTGAAATTGCGCACGGCACGGGGAAACTGTTTTTT. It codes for CASSEIAHGTGKLFF.

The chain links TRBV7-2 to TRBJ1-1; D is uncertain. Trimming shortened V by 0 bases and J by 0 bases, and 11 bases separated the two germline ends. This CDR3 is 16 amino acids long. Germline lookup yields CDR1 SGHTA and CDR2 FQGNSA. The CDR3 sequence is CASSLALIRVNTEAFF. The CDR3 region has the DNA TGTGCCAGCAGCTTAGCCTTGATTCGGGTGAACACTGAAGCTTTCTTT.